These T cell receptor beta chains were read from a single sample in a study of OX40 agonist ivuxolimab in advanced cancers. TCRdb keeps only in-frame clones here, not all; method: immunoSEQ multiplex PCR. The sample contains tens of thousands of clones, about 77% of which appear only once. The source was CD4+ or CD8+ T cells sorted from blood, collected in a trial of the OX40 agonist ivuxolimab. The receptors come from an adult with an advanced solid tumor such as melanoma, head and neck, liver or kidney cancer. The CDR3 runs from the conserved cysteine through the conserved F or W. Fields, in order: CDR3 length, J gene, V gene, CDR3 protein.

CDR3 length: 14
J gene: TRBJ1-1
V gene: TRBV4-2
CDR3 protein: CASSSGQGITEAFF

CDR3 length: 15
J gene: TRBJ1-4
V gene: TRBV28
CDR3 protein: CASRGRDRGAVKLFF

CDR3 length: 12
J gene: TRBJ1-2
V gene: TRBV6-6
CDR3 protein: CASGSYDYGYTF

CDR3 length: 14
J gene: TRBJ2-7
V gene: TRBV5-6
CDR3 protein: CASSLRTLAYEQYF

CDR3 length: 12
J gene: TRBJ2-7
V gene: TRBV29-1
CDR3 protein: CSVEVRSYEQYF

CDR3 length: 18
J gene: TRBJ1-1
V gene: TRBV28
CDR3 protein: CASSFGPGQGPFHTEAFF

CDR3 length: 14
J gene: TRBJ1-2
V gene: TRBV27
CDR3 protein: CASSLSARNYGYTF

CDR3 length: 13
J gene: TRBJ1-2
V gene: TRBV27
CDR3 protein: CASSLSQGAGYTF

CDR3 length: 17
J gene: TRBJ1-5
V gene: TRBV7-8
CDR3 protein: CASSLPGQGESNQPQHF

CDR3 length: 14
J gene: TRBJ2-3
V gene: TRBV7-9
CDR3 protein: CASIPATGRDTQYF

CDR3 length: 11
J gene: TRBJ1-1
V gene: TRBV30
CDR3 protein: CAWTVNTEAFF

CDR3 length: 15
J gene: TRBJ2-1
V gene: TRBV5-1
CDR3 protein: CASSLGRSDYNEQFF

CDR3 length: 14
J gene: TRBJ1-5
V gene: TRBV5-5
CDR3 protein: CASSLGISNQPQHF

CDR3 length: 15
J gene: TRBJ2-3
V gene: TRBV7-2
CDR3 protein: CASSLGQGLPDTQYF

CDR3 length: 15
J gene: TRBJ2-7
V gene: TRBV6-1
CDR3 protein: CASSEDPTGAYEQYF

CDR3 length: 14
J gene: TRBJ2-1
V gene: TRBV25-1
CDR3 protein: CASSGLAGGGEQFF

CDR3 length: 14
J gene: TRBJ2-7
V gene: TRBV5-4
CDR3 protein: CASSLQGAPYEQYF

CDR3 length: 14
J gene: TRBJ2-7
V gene: TRBV15
CDR3 protein: CATSVYEGDYEQYF

CDR3 length: 12
J gene: TRBJ1-1
V gene: TRBV29-1
CDR3 protein: CSVDTGETEAFF

CDR3 length: 14
J gene: TRBJ2-2
V gene: TRBV6-5
CDR3 protein: CASGLGPNTGELFF

CDR3 length: 15
J gene: TRBJ2-2
V gene: TRBV4-1
CDR3 protein: CASSQEWTVSGELFF

CDR3 length: 15
J gene: TRBJ2-1
V gene: TRBV7-6
CDR3 protein: CASSLSGSSYNEQFF

CDR3 length: 12
J gene: TRBJ1-1
V gene: TRBV12-5
CDR3 protein: CASGFGPTEAFF

CDR3 length: 13
J gene: TRBJ2-7
V gene: TRBV7-3
CDR3 protein: CASSPRDRNEQYF

CDR3 length: 17
J gene: TRBJ2-1
V gene: TRBV27
CDR3 protein: CASSLISSGFSYNEQFF

CDR3 length: 16
J gene: TRBJ2-1
V gene: TRBV4-2
CDR3 protein: CASSQDTGEAYNEQFF

CDR3 length: 15
J gene: TRBJ2-7
V gene: TRBV5-5
CDR3 protein: CASSYTGSYSYEQYF

CDR3 length: 13
J gene: TRBJ2-1
V gene: TRBV7-3
CDR3 protein: CASSSRDRNEQFF

CDR3 length: 14
J gene: TRBJ1-4
V gene: TRBV5-6
CDR3 protein: CASSFGGGDEKLFF

CDR3 length: 15
J gene: TRBJ2-1
V gene: TRBV27
CDR3 protein: CASSLSLRTVNEQFF

CDR3 length: 16
J gene: TRBJ2-2
V gene: TRBV13
CDR3 protein: CASSLALGLATGELFF

CDR3 length: 16
J gene: TRBJ2-1
V gene: TRBV9
CDR3 protein: CASSARLAELYNEQFF

CDR3 length: 15
J gene: TRBJ1-1
V gene: TRBV4-1
CDR3 protein: CASSISQGGGTEAFF

CDR3 length: 15
J gene: TRBJ2-2
V gene: TRBV5-4
CDR3 protein: CASSTGVITGGELFF

CDR3 length: 16
J gene: TRBJ2-1
V gene: TRBV27
CDR3 protein: CASSTPTGPSYNEQFF

CDR3 length: 15
J gene: TRBJ2-3
V gene: TRBV9
CDR3 protein: CASSVGGGHTDTQYF